A single TCR beta chain is shown here with its context. Its target is unknown. The sample originates from a study of vaccination effects on CD4 cells after COVID-19. TCRdb's table, derived via immunoSEQ multiplex PCR, lists solely in-frame clones and lacks some. This table holds some 61,000 clones, roughly 80% found once. The CDR3 covers 14 residues. Germline-derived CDR1 and CDR2 are SGHRS and YFSETQ. V was clipped by 4 bases and J by 3 bases; unmatched bases: 6. Before any sequencing was done, the ViraFEST assay used viral peptide pools to expand antigen-specific CD4+ T cells. Subsequent to 10 days of culture, CD4+ T cells were isolated. As their vaccination, participants received two doses of either BNT162b2 or mRNA-1273.

This TCR was recovered from a human donor who received a COVID-19 vaccine. The starting material was CD4+ T cells from PBMCs cultured with HCoV-OC43 spike peptides, obtained after COVID-19 vaccination. The subset was: HCoV-OC43 spike overlapping peptide pool stimulation. The chain joins TRBV5-1 to TRBJ1-1; 7 positions agree with TRBD1. CDR3 coding DNA: TGCGCCAGCAGCCTACAGGGGCCAGACACTGAAGCTTTCTTT. Translation: CASSLQGPDTEAFF.